The source of this T cell receptor beta chain is a study of T-cell memory formation after mild COVID-19. Whole-study findings and limits: The appearance of some responding clones in pre-infection memory suggested that cross-reactive memory joined.

Germline-derived CDR1 and CDR2 are SNHLY and FYNNEI. Trimming left V 8 bases short and J 8 bases short, with 15 bases between. This CDR3 is built from 12 residues. Of note for this clonotype: Its specificity is not known.

TCRdb called the 5' RACE reads again in MiXCR, with one record for every CDR3 protein. This table has approximately 450,000 distinct CDR3 sequences, 15% to 20% appearing once. The chain joins TRBV2 to TRBJ1-2; D is ambiguous. The sample comprised PBMCs or a T cell subset sorted from them (not recorded which). The sequence derives from an adult woman who had mild COVID-19 (a few samples of this study predate the infection). Cell type and time point are not known. This chain's CDR3 is CASAMGGGGYTF. The CDR3 nucleotides are TGTGCCAGCGCCATGGGAGGTGGCGGCTACACCTTC.